This T cell receptor (beta chain) was sequenced during a study of cytomegalovirus exposure and HLA in healthy donors (dated by TCRdb to about 2017). About the full investigation: According to a later analysis, one platform produced both the roughly 130 validation repertoires and the 700 or so repertoires of the first cohort. The study aimed to test whether cataloging public T cell receptors could reveal signatures of past pathogen exposure. A separate validation cohort of 100 to 150 different subjects was used in addition to the approximately 640-subject first cohort. To predict cytomegalovirus infection status, the study combined high-throughput TCR immunosequencing, statistical association of individual TCRs with disease status, and machine learning.

The full study reports these points: A later analysis found that TCRs clustered in the first cohort also tended to co-occur in the roughly 120 validation repertoires, with approximately 95% of cluster scores above 0. In the study, around 160 TCR beta chains were listed as associated with cytomegalovirus. The authors suggested that the approach could potentially be extended to other disease states and immunological phenotypes. In vitro tests confirmed that a few of the cytomegalovirus-associated TCR beta chains recognize cytomegalovirus antigens. While some public TCRs were present in many individuals, most TCR sequences turned up only very rarely across donors. A later analysis lacked HLA typing for the validation cohort, so it scored co-occurrence in that cohort across all 120 repertoires. The classifier was reported to diagnose cytomegalovirus status with high specificity and sensitivity in both the original cohort and the validation cohort.

The CDR3 contains 15 residues, cysteine and phenylalanine counted. Here the CDR3 DNA is all that survives: 45 bases in frame from base 1. V and J lose 0 bases and 0 bases, and a span of 9 bases separates them. Per the germline V gene, LGHNA is the CDR1 and YSLEER is the CDR2. Libraries were constructed by the immunoSEQ multiplex PCR assay. On the authors' methods: To diagnose cytomegalovirus status from the catalog of TCR beta chain sequences, a statistical classification framework was built. The table was pulled from immuneACCESS by TCRdb, which kept in-frame rearrangements only. Such tables lose some clones; where checked, under half of the loss comes from unresolved V genes, and the rest has no known cause. Clone size and the V and J calls come from that table; the DNA yielded D and trimming. The sample table contains over 200,000 clones; only one count was recorded for 80% to 95% of them. Roughly 3% of the sample lies in the top ten.

To note about this clone: The antigen it binds to is not known. The record has no base qualities; no much larger clone is one base away.

The donors belonged to the validation cohort of about 120 subjects, which was separate from the approximately 680-subject first cohort. This TCR was sampled from a woman aged 25 to 39 in good health and CMV-seronegative. The sample consisted of PBMCs. Recombination joined TRBV4-3 with TRBJ2-7, with TRBD2 tentatively as D gene (5 bases match). The DNA is TGCGCCAGCAGCCAAGACGTCACTAGCTCCTACGAGCAGTACTTC. Its protein is CASSQDVTSSYEQYF.